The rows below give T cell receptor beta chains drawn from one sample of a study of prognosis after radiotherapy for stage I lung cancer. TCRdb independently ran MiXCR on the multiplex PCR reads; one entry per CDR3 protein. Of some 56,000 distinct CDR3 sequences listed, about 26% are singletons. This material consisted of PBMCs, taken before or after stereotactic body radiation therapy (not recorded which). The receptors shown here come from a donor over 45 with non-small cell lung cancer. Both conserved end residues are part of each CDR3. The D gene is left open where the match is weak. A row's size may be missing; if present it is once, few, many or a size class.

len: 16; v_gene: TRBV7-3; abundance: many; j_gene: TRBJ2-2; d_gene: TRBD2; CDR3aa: CASSLRPSGESGELFF; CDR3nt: TGTGCCAGCAGCTTAAGGCCTAGCGGGGAAAGCGGGGAGCTGTTTTTT
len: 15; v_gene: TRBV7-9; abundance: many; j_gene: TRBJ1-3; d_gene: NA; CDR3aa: CASSPLLGLADTIYF; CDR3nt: TGTGCCAGCAGTCCCTTATTGGGGCTCGCAGACACCATATATTTT
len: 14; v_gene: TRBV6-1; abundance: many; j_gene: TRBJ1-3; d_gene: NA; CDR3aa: CASSRTVSGNTIYF; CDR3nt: TGTGCCAGCAGCCGAACAGTCTCTGGAAACACCATATATTTT
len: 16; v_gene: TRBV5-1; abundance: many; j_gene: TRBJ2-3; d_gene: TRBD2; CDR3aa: CASSPTLAGGTDTQYF; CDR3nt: TGCGCCAGCAGCCCCACCTTAGCGGGGGGCACAGATACGCAGTATTTT
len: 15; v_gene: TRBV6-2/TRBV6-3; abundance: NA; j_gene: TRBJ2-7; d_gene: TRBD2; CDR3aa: CASIPGLAVSYERYF; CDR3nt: TGTGCCAGCATACCGGGACTAGCGGTCTCCTACGAGCGGTACTTC
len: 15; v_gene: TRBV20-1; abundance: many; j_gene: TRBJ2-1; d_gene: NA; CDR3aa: CSAPRTPWSDNEQFF; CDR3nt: TGCAGTGCTCCTAGAACTCCGTGGAGCGACAATGAGCAGTTCTTC
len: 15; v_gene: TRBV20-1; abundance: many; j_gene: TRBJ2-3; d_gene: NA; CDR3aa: CSAREATQSPDTQYF; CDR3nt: TGCAGTGCTAGAGAGGCAACACAGAGTCCGGATACGCAGTATTTT
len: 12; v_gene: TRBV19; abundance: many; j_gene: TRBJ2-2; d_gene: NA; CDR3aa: CASSISRVQLFF; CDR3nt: TGTGCCAGTAGTATAAGCAGGGTTCAGCTGTTTTTT
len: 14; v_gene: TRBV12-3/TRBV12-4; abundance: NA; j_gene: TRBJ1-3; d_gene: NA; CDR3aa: CAMTRISSGNRIYF; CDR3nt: TGTGCCATGACCCGAATAAGCTCTGGAAACAGAATATATTTT
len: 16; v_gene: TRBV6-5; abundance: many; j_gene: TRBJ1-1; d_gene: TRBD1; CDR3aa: CASSYGNRGANTEAFF; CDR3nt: TGTGCCAGCAGTTACGGTAACAGGGGGGCGAACACTGAAGCTTTCTTT
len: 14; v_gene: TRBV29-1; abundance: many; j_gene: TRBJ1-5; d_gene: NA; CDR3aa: CSVEHPGGGQPQHF; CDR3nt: TGCAGCGTTGAACACCCGGGGGGAGGACAGCCCCAGCATTTT
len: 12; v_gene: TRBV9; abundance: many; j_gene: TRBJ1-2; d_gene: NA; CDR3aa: CASSRGGDSYTF; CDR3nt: TGTGCCAGCAGCCGTGGGGGGGACAGCTACACCTTC
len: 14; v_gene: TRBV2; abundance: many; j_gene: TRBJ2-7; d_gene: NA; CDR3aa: CASSEEDLTYEQYF; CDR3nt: TGTGCCAGCAGTGAAGAGGATCTCACCTACGAGCAGTACTTC
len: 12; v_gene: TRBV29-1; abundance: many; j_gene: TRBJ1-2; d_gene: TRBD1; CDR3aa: CSGKDRNYGYTF; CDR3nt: TGCAGCGGGAAGGACAGGAACTATGGCTACACCTTC
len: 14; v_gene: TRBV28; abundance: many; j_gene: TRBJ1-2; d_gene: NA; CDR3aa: CASSLFQGARGYTF; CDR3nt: TGTGCCAGCAGTTTATTTCAGGGCGCTCGGGGCTACACCTTC